A selection of T cell receptor beta chains follows, all from one sample in a study of T cells in Graves' hyperthyroidism and ophthalmopathy. TCRdb itself ran the multiplex PCR reads through MiXCR, one entry per CDR3 protein. The sample has some 760,000 distinct CDR3 sequences; around 13% are singletons. The sequenced material came from blood. Every receptor here comes from a young woman with Graves' hyperthyroidism. Each CDR3 is given with its conserved first and last residue. D genes are given only for firm matches. Clone size is given for some rows only: seen once, a few or many times, or a class if the clone is expanded.

j_call v_call clone_size d_call cdr3_nt cdr3_aa
TRBJ2-1 TRBV20-1 many TRBD2 TGCAGTGCTAGAGATTCCGGACTAGCGGGATGGGGTGAGCAGTTCTTC CSARDSGLAGWGEQFF
TRBJ1-6 TRBV7-2 many TRBD1 TGTGCCAGCAGCCCTGGGACAGGCCATAATTCACCCCTCCACTTT CASSPGTGHNSPLHF
TRBJ1-3 TRBV28 - - TGTGCCAGCAGTTTACAGGAAGGAAACACCATATATTTT CASSLQEGNTIYF
TRBJ2-7 TRBV28 many - TGTGCCAGCAGTTTAAATTCCCGGACAGAGCAGTACTTC CASSLNSRTEQYF
TRBJ2-2 TRBV28 many - TGTGCCAGCAGTTCAGGGCGCAGGGGTGCGTTGGGCGGGGAGCTGTTTTTT CASSSGRRGALGGELFF
TRBJ1-5 TRBV6-1 few TRBD1 TGTGCCAGCTCCGGAGCGACAGGGACCAATCAGCCCCAGCATTTT CASSGATGTNQPQHF
TRBJ2-7 TRBV18 few - TGTGCCAGCTCCCGCAGACAGGATCCCTACGAGCAGTACTTC CASSRRQDPYEQYF
TRBJ2-7 TRBV20-1 - TRBD2 TGCAGTGCCGGGCCAACTAGCGCGAGGCTCTCCTACGAGCAGTACTTC CSAGPTSARLSYEQYF
TRBJ2-7 TRBV9 few - TGTGCCAGCAGCGTAGATAACAGGAGGCCCTACGAGCAGTACTTC CASSVDNRRPYEQYF
TRBJ1-6 TRBV28 many - TGTGCCAGCACTCGGGACATCTCAAGCCGCTCCTATAATTCACCCCTCCACTTT CASTRDISSRSYNSPLHF
TRBJ2-1 TRBV13 many TRBD2 TGTGCCAGCAGCTCCGGGACTAGCGGTCACAATGAGCAGTTCTTC CASSSGTSGHNEQFF